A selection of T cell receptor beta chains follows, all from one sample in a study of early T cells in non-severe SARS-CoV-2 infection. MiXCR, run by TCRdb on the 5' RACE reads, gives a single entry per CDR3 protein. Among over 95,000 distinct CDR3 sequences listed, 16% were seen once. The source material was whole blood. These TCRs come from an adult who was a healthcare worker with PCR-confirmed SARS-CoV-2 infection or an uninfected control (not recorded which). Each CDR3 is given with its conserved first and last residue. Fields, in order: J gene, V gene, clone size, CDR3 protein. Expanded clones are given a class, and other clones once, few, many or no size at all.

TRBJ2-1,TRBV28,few,CASSSPGTGGAYNEQFF
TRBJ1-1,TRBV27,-,CASSKSRRGLGAFF
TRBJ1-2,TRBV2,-,CASSHRSFYGYTF
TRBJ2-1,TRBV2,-,CASSDPSGVYNEQFF
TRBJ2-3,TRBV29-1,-,CSVATTHESDTQYF
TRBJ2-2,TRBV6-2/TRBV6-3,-,CASRGTLTGELFF
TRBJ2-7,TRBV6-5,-,CASSYMGAGGAQAYEQYF
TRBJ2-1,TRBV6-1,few,CASSDYGTYNEQFF
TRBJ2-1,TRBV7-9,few,CASSLNWNEQFF
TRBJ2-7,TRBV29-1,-,CSVAEETYEQYF
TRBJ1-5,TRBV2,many,CASSEQLPGQPQHF
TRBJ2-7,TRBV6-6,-,CASSQGQRGSYEQYF
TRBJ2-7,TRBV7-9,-,CASSLQGIGYEQYF
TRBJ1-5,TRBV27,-,CASSLLGRNGNQPQHF
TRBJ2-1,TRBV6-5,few,CASSQQRHNEQFF
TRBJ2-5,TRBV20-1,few,CSAREFMGREAPETQYF
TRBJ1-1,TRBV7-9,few,CASRTDLANTEAFF
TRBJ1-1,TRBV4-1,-,CASSSTRVEDTEAFF
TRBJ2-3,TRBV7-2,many,CASSLNPDTQYF
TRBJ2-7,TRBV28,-,CASSLMGALYEQYF
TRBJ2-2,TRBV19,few,CASSRGLEVTGELFF
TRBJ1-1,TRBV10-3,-,CAISESGMPTEAFF
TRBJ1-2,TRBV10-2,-,CASSESMSDVYGYTF
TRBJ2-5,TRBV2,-,CASRTMGVQETQYF